A selection of T cell receptor beta chains follows, all from one sample in a study of T cells in Graves' hyperthyroidism and ophthalmopathy. TCRdb processed the multiplex PCR reads anew with MiXCR; each CDR3 protein has one entry. The table records hundreds of thousands of distinct CDR3 sequences, less than 20% of them present only once. The sample consisted of blood. These receptor sequences come from a man in his forties or fifties with Graves' ophthalmopathy. Each CDR3 is given with its conserved first and last residue. A D gene is named only where the DNA matches it firmly. Clone size is given for some rows only: seen once, a few or many times, or a class if the clone is expanded.

CDR3,DNA,length,J,size,D,V
CASSQSAVNTEAFF,TGCGCCAGCAGCCAATCAGCTGTAAACACTGAAGCTTTCTTT,14,TRBJ1-1,few,NA,TRBV4-1
CASRQGAGYGYTF,TGTGCCAGCAGGCAAGGGGCCGGCTATGGCTACACCTTC,13,TRBJ1-2,NA,NA,TRBV12-3/TRBV12-4
CAISESSGHYEQYF,TGTGCCATCAGTGAGTCTAGCGGACACTACGAGCAGTACTTC,14,TRBJ2-7,many,NA,TRBV10-3
CASSLDGDGRYYEQYF,TGCGCCAGCAGCTTGGACGGGGACGGAAGATACTACGAGCAGTACTTC,16,TRBJ2-7,NA,NA,TRBV5-1
CASSELRGNSPLHF,TGTGCCAGCAGTGAATTGCGGGGTAATTCACCCCTCCACTTT,14,TRBJ1-6,NA,NA,TRBV6-1
CASSLTEVLGGELFF,TGTGCCAGCAGCCTAACGGAGGTCTTGGGCGGGGAGCTGTTTTTT,15,TRBJ2-2,few,NA,TRBV3-1
CASSEGTEVETQYF,TGTGCCAGCAGTGAAGGGACAGAGGTGGAGACCCAGTACTTC,14,TRBJ2-5,many,NA,TRBV2
CASSEAWVEVYNEQFF,TGTGCCAGCAGTGAAGCGTGGGTAGAGGTATACAATGAGCAGTTCTTC,16,TRBJ2-1,many,NA,TRBV2
CASSLHAFGGPENEQFF,TGTGCCAGTAGCCTCCATGCCTTCGGGGGGCCGGAAAATGAGCAGTTCTTC,17,TRBJ2-1,few,NA,TRBV19
CASSIHYEQYF,TGTGCCAGCAGCATACACTACGAGCAGTACTTC,11,TRBJ2-7,NA,NA,TRBV28
CASSPGTSGRGRETQYF,TGTGCCAGCAGCCCTGGGACTAGCGGGAGGGGTAGGGAGACCCAGTACTTC,17,TRBJ2-5,NA,TRBD2,TRBV12-3/TRBV12-4
CAWRGPLSNQPQHF,TGTGCCTGGAGGGGGCCCCTTAGCAATCAGCCCCAGCATTTT,14,TRBJ1-5,many,NA,TRBV30
CASSFAIAGVPETQYF,TGTGCCAGCAGTTTCGCCATAGCGGGAGTACCAGAGACCCAGTACTTC,16,TRBJ2-5,NA,TRBD2,TRBV6-5
CASSPGTSQYSPLHF,TGTGCCAGCAGCCCAGGGACCTCACAATATTCACCCCTCCACTTT,15,TRBJ1-6,many,NA,TRBV3-1
CVSCPGGSTGTGELFF,TGCGTCAGCTGTCCAGGGGGCAGTACGGGCACCGGGGAGCTGTTTTTT,16,TRBJ2-2,NA,TRBD1,TRBV5-1
CASGRGWSPTEAFF,TGTGCCAGCGGTAGGGGGTGGAGTCCCACTGAAGCTTTCTTT,14,TRBJ1-1,NA,NA,TRBV9
CASSYGLGRESADTQYF,TGTGCCAGCAGTTACGGCTTAGGCAGGGAGTCGGCAGATACGCAGTATTTT,17,TRBJ2-3,many,NA,TRBV6-2/TRBV6-3
CASTTFGLIKDEQYF,TGTGCCAGCACAACATTCGGGCTGATTAAGGACGAGCAGTACTTC,15,TRBJ2-7,many,NA,TRBV27
CAVWGGIGNTEAFF,TGTGCCGTTTGGGGCGGGATCGGGAACACTGAAGCTTTCTTT,14,TRBJ1-1,once,NA,TRBV6-1
CASSLAPDYYNEQFF,TGCGCCAGCAGCTTGGCCCCGGATTACTACAATGAGCAGTTCTTC,15,TRBJ2-1,few,NA,TRBV5-1
CAINSGRDYEQYF,TGTGCCATCAATAGCGGGAGGGATTACGAGCAGTACTTC,13,TRBJ2-7,many,TRBD2,TRBV10-3
CASSPPGVAGGSNEQFF,TGTGCCAGCTCACCACCGGGGGTAGCGGGAGGATCGAATGAGCAGTTCTTC,17,TRBJ2-1,NA,TRBD2,TRBV18
CASKESGQSLFGYTF,TGTGCCAGCAAAGAATCGGGACAGAGCTTATTTGGCTACACCTTC,15,TRBJ1-2,NA,TRBD1,TRBV19
CASSEPTGFQETQYF,TGTGCCAGCAGTGAACCGACAGGGTTCCAAGAGACCCAGTACTTC,15,TRBJ2-5,many,TRBD1,TRBV2
CASSVEASGYNEQFF,TGTGCCAGCAGCGTAGAGGCTAGCGGCTACAATGAGCAGTTCTTC,15,TRBJ2-1,few,TRBD2,TRBV9
CASSDGGAPTGELFF,TGTGCCAGCAGTGACGGGGGGGCCCCCACCGGGGAGCTGTTTTTT,15,TRBJ2-2,NA,TRBD2,TRBV6-1
CASSLEGRSYEQYF,TGTGCCAGCAGCTTGGAGGGGCGATCCTACGAGCAGTACTTC,14,TRBJ2-7,many,NA,TRBV7-9
CASSFVPGGRIGTEAFF,TGTGCCAGCAGCTTTGTGCCAGGGGGCAGGATAGGCACTGAAGCTTTCTTT,17,TRBJ1-1,many,TRBD1,TRBV5-5
CASSLSYGSGELFF,TGCGCCAGCAGCTTGTCCTATGGCTCCGGGGAGCTGTTTTTT,14,TRBJ2-2,NA,NA,TRBV5-1
CASGAADEQFF,TGTGCCAGCGGGGCTGCGGATGAGCAGTTCTTC,11,TRBJ2-1,many,NA,TRBV2
CASTLSGSSTDTQYF,TGTGCCAGCACCCTCAGCGGGTCTAGCACAGATACGCAGTATTTT,15,TRBJ2-3,many,NA,TRBV28
CASNPTPGRGADTQYF,TGCGCCAGCAACCCCACCCCCGGGAGAGGGGCAGATACGCAGTATTTT,16,TRBJ2-3,NA,NA,TRBV5-1
CASTRGTGVNNEQFF,TGTGCCAGCACCCGGGGGACAGGGGTCAACAATGAGCAGTTCTTC,15,TRBJ2-1,many,TRBD1,TRBV11-2
CASSPPWQGRTDTQYF,TGTGCCAGCTCACCCCCGTGGCAGGGAAGAACAGATACGCAGTATTTT,16,TRBJ2-3,many,NA,TRBV18
CASSQEGNLRQTQYF,TGTGCCAGCAGCCAAGAGGGTAACCTTCGGCAGACCCAGTACTTC,15,TRBJ2-5,many,NA,TRBV3-1
CASSQEGRGYGYTF,TGTGCCAGCAGCCAAGAGGGCAGAGGGTATGGCTACACCTTC,14,TRBJ1-2,many,NA,TRBV3-1
CASSWDSASYGYTF,TGTGCCAGCAGCTGGGACAGCGCCTCCTATGGCTACACCTTC,14,TRBJ1-2,NA,TRBD1,TRBV11-2
CASSESGRSTEAFF,TGCGCCAGCAGTGAGTCAGGTCGGAGCACTGAAGCTTTCTTT,14,TRBJ1-1,NA,NA,TRBV5-1
CASSFQGYSYEQYF,TGTGCCAGCAGTTTTCAAGGATACTCCTACGAGCAGTACTTC,14,TRBJ2-7,NA,NA,TRBV12-3/TRBV12-4